This T cell receptor (beta chain) is from a study of cytomegalovirus exposure and HLA in healthy donors. Study outcomes and limitations: Donors belonging to an Asian-associated ancestry cluster reportedly showed fewer N-insertions in productive TCRs than the approximately 670-donor mean, according to what a later analysis found. V- and J-gene trimming in TCR beta was tied to a missense DCLRE1C variant by an analysis performed later. Most TCR beta V segments were productive about 90% or about 30% of the time in an earlier analysis.

At collection, donors were nominally healthy, but unrecorded immune exposures were probable. For this clone: The antigen is unknown.

Germline V gene data show CDR1 as SEHNR and CDR2 as FQNEAQ (reference sequence). V shed 3 bases, J shed 8 bases, and the junction held 11 bases outside the gene matches. The CDR3 runs 16 residues. PCR involved 60 Vbeta and 13 Jbeta primers. TCRdb's table, derived via immunoSEQ multiplex PCR, lists solely in-frame clones and lacks some. The sample carries some 150,000 clones, about three quarters recorded once. The genes are TRBV7-9 and TRBJ2-1; 9 bases align to TRBD2. The clonotype was recovered from a man between 35 and 55 years old in good health and CMV-seropositive. Sequenced input: PBMCs. This CDR3 reads CASSFSPGLALDEQFF. In DNA form, the CDR3 reads TGTGCCAGCAGCTTCTCCCCGGGACTAGCATTGGATGAGCAGTTCTTC.